The 15 T cell receptor beta chains in this list originate from one sample, sequenced in a study of T cell changes during pregnancy in multiple sclerosis. Repertoires were generated with immunoSEQ multiplex PCR, while TCRdb's copy carries only in-frame clones and drops some. The top ten hold less than 5% of the sample, which has tens of thousands of clones, roughly 93% seen once. This specimen was CD8+ T cells from peripheral blood mononuclear cells, taken in the second trimester of pregnancy. The receptors derive from a female donor with multiple sclerosis, enrolled in a pregnancy study.

The rearrangement joins TRBV7-2 to TRBJ2-5; D is perhaps TRBD2 (5 bases). This CDR3 is 11 amino acids long. The germline CDR1 and CDR2 sequences are SGHTA and FQGNSA. Trimming stripped 8 bases from V and 8 bases from J, with 12 bases between. The chain's CDR3 is CASDPRGTQYF. The CDR3 DNA is TGTGCCAGCGACCCCCGGGGAACCCAGTACTTC.

V and J are TRBV30 and TRBJ2-7; D is ambiguous. Trimming shortened V by 2 bases and J by 3 bases, and 8 bases separated the two germline ends. CDR1 and CDR2 (germline): GTSNPN, SVGIG (reference sequence). This CDR3 contains 12 residues. The CDR3 nucleotides are TGTGCCTGGAGTAACGACTTCTACGAGCAGTACTTC. This encodes CAWSNDFYEQYF.

The chain is built from TRBV2 and TRBJ2-7, with 9 bases that match TRBD1. V was pared by 5 bases and J by 2 bases, with 7 bases of the junction left unmatched. The germline V gene has CDR1 SNHLY and CDR2 FYNNEI. The CDR3 loop spans 15 amino acids. The CDR3 spells CASSLPGQGAYEQYF. In nucleotides, the CDR3 is TGTGCCAGCAGTCTCCCGGGACAGGGAGCCTACGAGCAGTACTTC.

The J gene is TRBJ2-7, the V gene TRBV9; TRBD1 is a possible D gene (6 bases). The CDR3 spans 11 residues. Trimming pared 4 bases from V and 6 bases from J, leaving 8 bases between. Germline-derived CDR1 and CDR2 are SGDLS and YYNGEE. The CDR3 sequence is CASSPGVEQYF. The DNA of the CDR3 is TGTGCCAGCAGCCCAGGGGTCGAGCAGTACTTC.

The rearrangement uses TRBV11-1 and TRBJ2-2; a possible D gene is TRBD1 (6 bases). V lost 7 bases and J lost 6, with 18 bases in between. This CDR3 has 15 residues. From germline, CDR1 is SGHAT and CDR2 FQDESV (reference sequence). The CDR3 sequence: CASNEYREKSGELFF. The CDR3 DNA sequence: TGTGCCAGCAACGAGTACAGGGAAAAATCCGGGGAGCTGTTTTTT.

This clone turned up a few times. The chain joins TRBV7-6 to TRBJ2-2, with 11 bases identical to TRBD1. The length of the CDR3 is 17 residues. V was pared by 7 bases and J by 5 bases, with 12 bases of the junction left unmatched. CDR1 is SGHVS and CDR2 is FNYEAQ in the germline V gene. CDR3: CASTLGQGANPTGELFF. DNA for the CDR3: TGTGCCAGCACCCTAGGACAGGGGGCGAATCCAACCGGGGAGCTGTTTTTT.

This chain joins TRBV29-1 and TRBJ2-1; a possible D gene is TRBD1 (6 bases). With 5 bases removed from V and 8 bases from J, the gap between germline ends came to 19 bases. This CDR3 region has 14 residues. Germline CDR1 reads SQVTM; CDR2 reads ANQGSEA. The DNA for the CDR3 is TGCAGCGTTAATCCGCATGGCAGGGGCGATGAGCAGTTCTTC. Translation gives CSVNPHGRGDEQFF.

This clone was picked up a small number of times. The J gene is TRBJ1-1, the V gene TRBV29-1, with D unclear. Germline CDR1 reads SQVTM; CDR2 reads ANQGSEA. The V end was cut by 7 bases, the J end by 5 bases, with 17 bases between. The CDR3 is 13 amino acids. CDR3 sequence reads: CSALPTSGTEAFF. In DNA form, the CDR3 reads TGCAGCGCCCTACCCACTAGCGGGACTGAAGCTTTCTTT. Complete variable domain (other parts from reference TRBV29-1 and TRBJ1-1): SAVISQKPSRDICQRGTSLTIQCQVDSQVTMMFWYRQQPGQSLTLIATANQGSEATYESGFVIDKFPISRPNLTFSTLTVSNMSPEDSSIYLCSALPTSGTEAFFGQGTRLTVV.

The gene calls are TRBV20-1 and TRBJ2-7; D ambiguous. Trimming stripped 6 bases from V and 6 bases from J, with 9 bases between. This CDR3 is 10 amino acids long. Germline values: CDR1 DFQATT, CDR2 SNEGSKA (reference sequence). CDR3 DNA sequence: TGCAGTGCCCCATTCGGCGAGCAGTACTTC. It encodes CSAPFGEQYF.

J is TRBJ2-1 and V is TRBV7-3; TRBD2 is a possible D gene (6 bases). CDR1 SGHTA and CDR2 FQGTGA come from the germline V gene. The CDR3 consists of 15 residues. The ends were cut back, 4 bases at V and 0 bases at J, with 10 bases in the middle. The CDR3 bases are TGTGCCAGCAGCTCCACCGGGAGCTCCTACAATGAGCAGTTCTTC. This codes for CASSSTGSSYNEQFF.

The chain combines TRBV12-5 with TRBJ1-6; 9 bases are a match to TRBD1. V shed 3 bases and J 9 bases; nucleotides not matched to a gene: 15. The CDR3 loop spans 18 amino acids. Germline values: CDR1 LGHNT, CDR2 FRNRAP. In DNA form, the CDR3 reads TGTGCTAGTGGTTTCACGGAGAGCCCACAGGGGGCGGGTTCACCCCTCCACTTT. This gives the protein CASGFTESPQGAGSPLHF.

The chain carries TRBV30 and TRBJ2-3; tentative D call: TRBD1 (6 bases). Germline lookup yields CDR1 GTSNPN and CDR2 SVGIG (reference sequence). With 5 bases removed from V and 0 bases from J, the gap between germline ends came to 15 bases. The length of the CDR3 is 15 residues. CDR3 nucleotide sequence: TGTGCCTGGGCTGGGGGCGGATCTAGCACAGATACGCAGTATTTT. Residues: CAWAGGGSSTDTQYF.

V and J are TRBV29-1 and TRBJ2-1; D is perhaps TRBD2 (6 bases). This CDR3 contains 15 residues. The V end was cut by 0 bases, the J end by 9 bases, with 18 bases between. Germline lookup yields CDR1 SQVTM and CDR2 ANQGSEA. The chain's CDR3 is CSVEDGQGGIIEQFF. The CDR3 coding sequence is TGCAGCGTTGAAGATGGGCAGGGCGGGATCATTGAGCAGTTCTTC.

The rearrangement uses TRBV7-9 and TRBJ2-7; tentative D call: TRBD1 (6 bases). The CDR3 runs to 15 residues. Germline CDR1 and CDR2: SEHNR and FQNEAQ (reference sequence). V dropped 6 bases and J dropped 0 bases, with 15 bases sitting between them. CDR3 nucleotides: TGTGCCAGCAGTTCCGAAAGGGGGAGCTCCTACGAGCAGTACTTC. Translated, it gives CASSSERGSSYEQYF.

The chain carries TRBV7-6 and TRBJ1-5; D possibly corresponds to TRBD1 (5 bases). Trimming shortened V by 5 bases and J by 6 bases, and 14 bases separated the two germline ends. Germline CDR1 and CDR2: SGHVS and FNYEAQ. The CDR3 is made up of 14 amino acids. In nucleotides, the CDR3 is TGTGCCAGCAGCCAGGACACGATTTCTCAGCCCCAGCATTTT. As protein: CASSQDTISQPQHF.